This TCR beta chain came from a study of technical replicates of blood from several donors. The method was immunoSEQ multiplex PCR; TCRdb's version includes in-frame clones alone and lacks a portion of them. The data show about 97,000 clones, over 90% seen once. V lost 2 bases to trimming and J lost 1 base, with 9 bases between them. This CDR3 is 14 amino acids long. Germline lookup yields CDR1 SGHRS and CDR2 YFSETQ. The sequencing input was T cells isolated from PBMCs. The chain uses TRBV5-1 and TRBJ2-5; D is possibly TRBD1 (6 bases). This sequence originates from a human donor in good health. Here the CDR3 DNA reads TGCGCCAGCAGCTTAGGGACATCCCAAGAGACCCAGTACTTC. The encoded protein is CASSLGTSQETQYF.